These T cell receptor beta chains were read from a single sample in a study of blood T cell repertoires in COVID-19. Data came from immunoSEQ multiplex PCR; TCRdb stores just in-frame clones and leaves some out. Seen here are 100,000 to 150,000 clones, approximately 80% observed once, and the top ten hold just under 25%. Material for sequencing was peripheral blood. The receptors come from a human donor in a cohort sampled during active COVID-19. CDR3s include the opening cysteine and the closing phenylalanine or tryptophan. The size of a clone is reported for some rows only, either as once, few or many, or as a class for expanded clones.

size | V | CDR3
. | TRBV6-5 | CASSSRGSNQPQHF
. | TRBV18 | CASSPGQGVEAFF
. | TRBV6-9 | CASSYVKGENQETQYF
. | TRBV5-1 | CASSKRDSNNSPLHF
. | TRBV6-5 | CATRRTGDSPLHF
. | TRBV6-2/TRBV6-3 | CASSYPRGGPYMNTEAFF
. | TRBV7-2 | CASSLRASGVRGLTQYF
. | TRBV12-3/TRBV12-4 | CASSFEGTYGYTF
. | TRBV3-1/TRBV3-2 | CASSPPGRTRYNEQFF
. | TRBV28 | CASSPGLAPNTDTQYF
. | TRBV7-6 | CASSLGLAGYNEQFF
. | TRBV25-1 | CASSEPGTGLNEQFF
. | TRBV11-2 | CASSSWTGPYEQYF
. | TRBV10-3 | CAISDVDSRYEQYF
. | TRBV18 | CASSPSEQGSYEQYF
once | TRBV3-1/TRBV3-2 | CASSDTSGQYNEQFF
. | TRBV19 | CASSSPDRDATEAFF
. | TRBV7-2 | CASSLGGRGGTNEKLFF
. | TRBV4-3 | CASSQDHRSEQFF
. | TRBV7-8 | CASSHRFGTGDGYTF
. | TRBV2 | CASRNRFGLGSTDTQYF
. | TRBV27 | CASSLWQQETQYF
. | TRBV28 | CASSLSSRGLYNEQFF
. | TRBV19 | CASSAGGATNEKLFF
. | TRBV5-6 | CASSLFVAAQETQYF
. | TRBV28 | CVATGMNTEAFF
. | TRBV5-6 | CASSFSGTYEQYF
. | TRBV7-2 | CASSDGQVFETQYF
. | TRBV12-3/TRBV12-4 | CASTNAGGRAFF
few | TRBV6-5 | CASSYTQQGVGSPLHF
. | TRBV7-8 | CASSFPNSGENTGELFF
. | TRBV14 | CASSQGNRVRNEQFF
few | TRBV7-3 | CASSLTGGIAEAFF
. | TRBV5-5 | CASSLGPTLDYGYTF
. | TRBV7-3 | CASSPVPGNEQYF
. | TRBV28 | CASSSLTGGVYF
few | TRBV5-1 | CASSLEAGQTYEQYF
. | TRBV15 | CATSMDTATNEKLFF
once | TRBV7-3 | CASRRDRSSGNTIYF
. | TRBV7-9 | CASSVGAGRQGQGNTEAFF
. | TRBV7-3 | CASSPQATDTQYF
. | TRBV11-2 | CASSLETGVGVPLF
. | TRBV3-1/TRBV3-2 | CASSQPGTDTQYF
. | TRBV29-1 | CSVDTSEAFF
. | TRBV6-1 | CASSDQGHLSGANVLTF
few | TRBV7-2 | CASSLDYRGHMNTEAFF
. | TRBV6-5 | CASSYSILAEAFF
. | TRBV11-2 | CASSSGTGSSQPQHF
. | TRBV12-3/TRBV12-4 | CASTLSAVAEQYF
few | TRBV7-2 | CASSLGGGDIQYF
. | TRBV2 | CASMEGPMDTEAFF
. | TRBV30 | CAWDRENTEAFF
. | TRBV28 | CASNPGMYNSPLHF
. | TRBV28 | CASSFPDGRASGYTF
. | TRBV20-1 | CSASFLQGNNEQFF
. | TRBV7-8 | CASSLDRAGELFF
. | TRBV6-5 | CASRPGWGNTEAFF